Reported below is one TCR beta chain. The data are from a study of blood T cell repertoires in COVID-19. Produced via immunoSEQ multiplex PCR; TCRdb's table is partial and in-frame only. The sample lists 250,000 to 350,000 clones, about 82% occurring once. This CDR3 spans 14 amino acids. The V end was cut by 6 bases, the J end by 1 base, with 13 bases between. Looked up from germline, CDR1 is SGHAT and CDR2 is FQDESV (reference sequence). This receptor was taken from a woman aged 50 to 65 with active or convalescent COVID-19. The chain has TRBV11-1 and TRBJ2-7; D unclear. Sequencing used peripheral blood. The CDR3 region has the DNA TGTGCCAGCAGAGATCTAGGCAGTTCCTACGAGCAGTACTTC. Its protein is CASRDLGSSYEQYF. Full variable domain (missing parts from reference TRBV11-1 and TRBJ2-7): EAEVAQSPRYKITEKSQAVAFWCDPISGHATLYWYRQILGQGPELLVQFQDESVVDDSQLPKDRFSAERLKGVDSTLKIQPAELGDSAMYLCASRDLGSSYEQYFGPGTRLTVT.